This T cell receptor beta chain was observed in a study of yellow fever vaccine responses in identical twins. Findings of the study overall: Each twin's T cell response to the vaccine was reported to look partly convergent and partly personalized.

In TCRdb, the RT-PCR reads were re-called with MiXCR into one record per CDR3 protein. Of 30,000 to 40,000 distinct CDR3 sequences listed, more than 50% are singletons. CDR1 is LNHNV, CDR2 YYDKDF, per germline (reference sequence). CDR3 length equals 15 residues. V shed 3 bases, J shed 5 bases, and the junction held 7 bases outside the gene matches. Of note for this clonotype: Its antigen is still unknown.

The rearrangement uses TRBV15 and TRBJ2-1; TRBD1 agrees at 7 bases. The sample in question was T cells from blood (PBMCs), unsorted or a sorted subset (not recorded which), obtained before or after yellow fever vaccination (not recorded which). This sequence was found in a woman under 30 who received the yellow fever vaccine. The CDR3 DNA follows: TGTGCCACCAGCAGGGGTATGGACAGGAACAATGAGCAGTTCTTC. This sequence encodes CATSRGMDRNNEQFF.